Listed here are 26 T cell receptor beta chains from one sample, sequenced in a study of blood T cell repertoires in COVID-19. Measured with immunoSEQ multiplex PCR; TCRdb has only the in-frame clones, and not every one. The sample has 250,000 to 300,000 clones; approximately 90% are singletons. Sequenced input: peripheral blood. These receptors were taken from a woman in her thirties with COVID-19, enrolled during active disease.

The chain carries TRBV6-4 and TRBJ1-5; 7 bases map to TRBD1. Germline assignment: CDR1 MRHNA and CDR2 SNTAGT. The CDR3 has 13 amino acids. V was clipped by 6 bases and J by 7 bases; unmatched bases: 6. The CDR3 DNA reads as TGTGCCAGCAGCCAGACAGGGCAACAGCCCCAGCATTTT. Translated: CASSQTGQQPQHF.

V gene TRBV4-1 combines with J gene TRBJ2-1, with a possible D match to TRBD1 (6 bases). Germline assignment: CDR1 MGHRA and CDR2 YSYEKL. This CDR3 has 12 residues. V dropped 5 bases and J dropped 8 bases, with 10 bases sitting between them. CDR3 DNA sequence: TGCGCCAGCAGCTCAGGGGTCGATGAGCAGTTCTTC. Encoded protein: CASSSGVDEQFF.

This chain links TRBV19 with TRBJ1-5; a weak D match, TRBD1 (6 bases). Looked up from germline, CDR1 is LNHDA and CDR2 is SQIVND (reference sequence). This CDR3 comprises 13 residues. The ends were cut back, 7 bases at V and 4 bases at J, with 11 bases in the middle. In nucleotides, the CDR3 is TGTGCCAGTACCCAAACAGGGAATCAGCCCCAGCATTTT. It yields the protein CASTQTGNQPQHF.

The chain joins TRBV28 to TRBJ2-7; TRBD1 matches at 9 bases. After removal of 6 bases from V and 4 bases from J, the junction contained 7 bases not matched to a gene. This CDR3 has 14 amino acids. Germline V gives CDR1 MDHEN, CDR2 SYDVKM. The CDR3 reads CASRETGGQYEQYF. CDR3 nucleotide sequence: TGTGCCAGCAGGGAGACAGGGGGACAATACGAGCAGTACTTC.

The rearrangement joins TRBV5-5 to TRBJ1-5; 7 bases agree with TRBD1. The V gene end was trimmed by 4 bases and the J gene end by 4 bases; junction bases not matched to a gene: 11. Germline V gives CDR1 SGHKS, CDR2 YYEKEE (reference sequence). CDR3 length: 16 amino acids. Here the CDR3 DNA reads TGTGCCAGCAGCCACCCTGACAGGGAACTTAATCAGCCCCAGCATTTT. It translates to CASSHPDRELNQPQHF.

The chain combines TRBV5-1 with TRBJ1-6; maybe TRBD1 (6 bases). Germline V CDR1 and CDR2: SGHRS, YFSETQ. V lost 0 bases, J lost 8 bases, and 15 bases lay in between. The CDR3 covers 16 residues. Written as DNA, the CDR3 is TGCGCCAGCAGCTTGGCCCCTCCAGGGGAGCATTCACCCCTCCACTTT. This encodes CASSLAPPGEHSPLHF.

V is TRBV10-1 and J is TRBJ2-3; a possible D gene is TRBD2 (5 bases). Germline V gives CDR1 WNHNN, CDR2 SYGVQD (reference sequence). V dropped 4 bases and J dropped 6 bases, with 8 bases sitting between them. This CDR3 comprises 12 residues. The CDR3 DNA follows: TGCGCCAGCAGTGCAAGGAGGGATACGCAGTATTTT. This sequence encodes CASSARRDTQYF.

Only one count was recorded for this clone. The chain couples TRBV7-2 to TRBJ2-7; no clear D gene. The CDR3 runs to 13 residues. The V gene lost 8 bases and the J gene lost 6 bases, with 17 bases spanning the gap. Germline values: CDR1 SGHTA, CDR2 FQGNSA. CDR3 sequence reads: CASAQAAPVEQYF. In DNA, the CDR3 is TGTGCCAGCGCTCAGGCAGCTCCCGTCGAGCAGTACTTC.

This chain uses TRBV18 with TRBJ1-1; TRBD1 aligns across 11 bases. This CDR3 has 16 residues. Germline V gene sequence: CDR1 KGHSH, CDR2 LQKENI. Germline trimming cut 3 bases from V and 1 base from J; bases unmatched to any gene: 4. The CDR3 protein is CASSPWTGGTNTEAFF. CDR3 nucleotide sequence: TGTGCCAGCTCACCTTGGACAGGGGGCACGAACACTGAAGCTTTCTTT. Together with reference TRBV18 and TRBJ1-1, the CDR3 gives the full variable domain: NAGVMQNPRHLVRRRGQEARLRCSPMKGHSHVYWYRQLPEEGLKFMVYLQKENIIDESGMPKERFSAEFPKEGPSILRIQQVVRGDSAAYFCASSPWTGGTNTEAFFGQGTRLTVV.

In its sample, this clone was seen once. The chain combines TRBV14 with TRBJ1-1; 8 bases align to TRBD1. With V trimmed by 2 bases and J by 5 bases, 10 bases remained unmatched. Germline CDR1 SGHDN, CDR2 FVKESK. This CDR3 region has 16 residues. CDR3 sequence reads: CASSQSHGTGRTEAFF. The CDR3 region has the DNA TGTGCCAGCAGCCAATCTCACGGGACAGGTAGGACTGAAGCTTTCTTT.

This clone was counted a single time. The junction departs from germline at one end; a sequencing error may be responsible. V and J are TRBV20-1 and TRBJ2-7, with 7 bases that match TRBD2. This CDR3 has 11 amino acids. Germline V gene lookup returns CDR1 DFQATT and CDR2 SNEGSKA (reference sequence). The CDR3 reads CSASGAGRENF. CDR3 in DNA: TGCAGTGCTAGTGGGGCGGGGAGGGAGAACTTC.

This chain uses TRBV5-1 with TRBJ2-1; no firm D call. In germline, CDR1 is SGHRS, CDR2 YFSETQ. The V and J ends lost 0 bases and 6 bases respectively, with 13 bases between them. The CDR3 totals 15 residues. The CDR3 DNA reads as TGCGCCAGCAGCTTGGTGACCACCCGGGTCAATGAGCAGTTCTTC. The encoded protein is CASSLVTTRVNEQFF.

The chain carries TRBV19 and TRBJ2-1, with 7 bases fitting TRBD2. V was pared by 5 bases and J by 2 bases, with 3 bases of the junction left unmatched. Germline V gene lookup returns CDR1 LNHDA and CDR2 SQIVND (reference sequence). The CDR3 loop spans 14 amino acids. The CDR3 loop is CASSQAGPYNEQFF. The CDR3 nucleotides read TGTGCCAGTAGTCAAGCGGGACCCTACAATGAGCAGTTCTTC.

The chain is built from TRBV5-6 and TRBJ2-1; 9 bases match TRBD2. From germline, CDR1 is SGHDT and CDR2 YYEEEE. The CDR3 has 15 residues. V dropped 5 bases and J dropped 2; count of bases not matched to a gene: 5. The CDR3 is CASRGGLAPYNEQFF. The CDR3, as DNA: TGTGCCAGCAGGGGCGGACTAGCGCCCTACAATGAGCAGTTCTTC.

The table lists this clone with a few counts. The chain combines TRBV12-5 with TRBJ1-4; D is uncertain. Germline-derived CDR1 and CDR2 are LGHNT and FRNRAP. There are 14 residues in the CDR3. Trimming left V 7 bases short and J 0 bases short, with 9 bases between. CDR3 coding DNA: TGTGCTAGTGCTCGAGATTCAACTAATGAAAAACTGTTTTTT. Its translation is CASARDSTNEKLFF.

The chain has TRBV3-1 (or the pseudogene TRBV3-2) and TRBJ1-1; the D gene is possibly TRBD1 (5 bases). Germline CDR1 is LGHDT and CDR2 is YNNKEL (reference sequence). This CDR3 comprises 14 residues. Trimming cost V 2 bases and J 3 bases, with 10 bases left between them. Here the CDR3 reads CASSQQGGDTEAFF. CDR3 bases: TGTGCCAGCAGCCAACAGGGAGGGGACACTGAAGCTTTCTTT.

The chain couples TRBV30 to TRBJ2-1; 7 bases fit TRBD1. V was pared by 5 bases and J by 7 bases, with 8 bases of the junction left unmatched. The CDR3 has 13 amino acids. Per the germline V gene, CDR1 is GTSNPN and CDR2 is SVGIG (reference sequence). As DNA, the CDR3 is TGTGCCTGGGGGAGCAGGGGGTTGAATGAGCAGTTCTTC. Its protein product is CAWGSRGLNEQFF.

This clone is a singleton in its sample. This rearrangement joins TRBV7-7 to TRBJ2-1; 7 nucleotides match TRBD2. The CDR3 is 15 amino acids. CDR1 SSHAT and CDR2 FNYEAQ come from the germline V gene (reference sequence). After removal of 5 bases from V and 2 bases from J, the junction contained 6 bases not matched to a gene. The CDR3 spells CASSPTSDTYNEQFF. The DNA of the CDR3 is TGTGCCAGCAGCCCCACTAGCGACACCTACAATGAGCAGTTCTTC.

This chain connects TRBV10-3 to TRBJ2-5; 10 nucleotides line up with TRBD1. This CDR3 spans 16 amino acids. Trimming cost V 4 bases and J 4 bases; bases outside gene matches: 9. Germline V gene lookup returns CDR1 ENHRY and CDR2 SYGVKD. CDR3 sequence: CAISVSGTGAPETQYF. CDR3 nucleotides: TGTGCCATCAGTGTCTCCGGGACAGGGGCCCCAGAGACCCAGTACTTC.

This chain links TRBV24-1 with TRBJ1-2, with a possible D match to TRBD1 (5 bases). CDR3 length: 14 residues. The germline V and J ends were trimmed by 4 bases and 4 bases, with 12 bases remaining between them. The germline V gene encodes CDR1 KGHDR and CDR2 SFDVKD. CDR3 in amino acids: CATSEPGLGYGYTF. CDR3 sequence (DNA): TGTGCCACCAGTGAACCGGGACTGGGCTATGGCTACACCTTC.

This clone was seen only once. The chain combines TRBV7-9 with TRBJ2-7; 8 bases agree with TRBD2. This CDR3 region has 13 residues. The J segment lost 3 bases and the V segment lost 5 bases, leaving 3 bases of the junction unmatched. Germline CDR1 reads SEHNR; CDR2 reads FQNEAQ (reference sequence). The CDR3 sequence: CASSRAGVYEQYF. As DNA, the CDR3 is TGTGCCAGCAGCCGAGCGGGGGTCTACGAGCAGTACTTC. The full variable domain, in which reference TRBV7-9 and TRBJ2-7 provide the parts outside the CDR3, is DTGVSQNPRHKITKRGQNVTFRCDPISEHNRLYWYRQTLGQGPEFLTYFQNEAQLEKSRLLSDRFSAERPKGSFSTLEIQRTEQGDSAMYLCASSRAGVYEQYFGPGTRLTVT.

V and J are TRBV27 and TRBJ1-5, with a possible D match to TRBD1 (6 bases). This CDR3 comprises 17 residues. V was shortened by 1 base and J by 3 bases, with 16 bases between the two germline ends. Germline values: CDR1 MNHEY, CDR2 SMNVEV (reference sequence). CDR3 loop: CASSLLRQGLPNQPQHF. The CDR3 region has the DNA TGTGCCAGCAGTTTATTGCGGCAGGGGCTGCCCAATCAGCCCCAGCATTTT.

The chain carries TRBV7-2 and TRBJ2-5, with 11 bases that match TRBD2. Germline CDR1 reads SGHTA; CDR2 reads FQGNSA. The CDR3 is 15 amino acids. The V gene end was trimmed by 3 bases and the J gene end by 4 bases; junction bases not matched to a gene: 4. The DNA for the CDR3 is TGTGCCAGCAGCTTGGGCCTAGCGGGAGGAGAGACCCAGTACTTC. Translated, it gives CASSLGLAGGETQYF.

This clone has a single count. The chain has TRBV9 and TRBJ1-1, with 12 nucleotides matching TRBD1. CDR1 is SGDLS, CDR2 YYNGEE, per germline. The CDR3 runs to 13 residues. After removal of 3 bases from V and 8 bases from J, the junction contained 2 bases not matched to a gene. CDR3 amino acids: CASSGGQGAEAFF. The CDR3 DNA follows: TGTGCCAGCAGCGGGGGACAGGGGGCCGAAGCTTTCTTT.

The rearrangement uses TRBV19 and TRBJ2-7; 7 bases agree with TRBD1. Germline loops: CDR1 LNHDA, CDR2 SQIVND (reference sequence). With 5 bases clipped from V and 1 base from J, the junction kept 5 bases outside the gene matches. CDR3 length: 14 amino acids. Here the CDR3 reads CASSSGTVSYEQYF. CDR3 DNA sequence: TGTGCCAGTAGTTCTGGGACAGTTTCCTACGAGCAGTACTTC. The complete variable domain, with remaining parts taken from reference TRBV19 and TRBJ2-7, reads DGGITQSPKYLFRKEGQNVTLSCEQNLNHDAMYWYRQDPGQGLRLIYYSQIVNDFQKGDIAEGYSVSREKKESFPLTVTSAQKNPTAFYLCASSSGTVSYEQYFGPGTRLTVT.

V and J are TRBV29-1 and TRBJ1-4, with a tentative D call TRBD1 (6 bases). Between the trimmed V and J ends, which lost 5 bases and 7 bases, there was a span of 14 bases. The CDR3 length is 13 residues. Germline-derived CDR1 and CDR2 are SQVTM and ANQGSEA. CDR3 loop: CSVHRDEGEKLFF. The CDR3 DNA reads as TGCAGCGTTCACAGGGATGAGGGTGAAAAACTGTTTTTT.